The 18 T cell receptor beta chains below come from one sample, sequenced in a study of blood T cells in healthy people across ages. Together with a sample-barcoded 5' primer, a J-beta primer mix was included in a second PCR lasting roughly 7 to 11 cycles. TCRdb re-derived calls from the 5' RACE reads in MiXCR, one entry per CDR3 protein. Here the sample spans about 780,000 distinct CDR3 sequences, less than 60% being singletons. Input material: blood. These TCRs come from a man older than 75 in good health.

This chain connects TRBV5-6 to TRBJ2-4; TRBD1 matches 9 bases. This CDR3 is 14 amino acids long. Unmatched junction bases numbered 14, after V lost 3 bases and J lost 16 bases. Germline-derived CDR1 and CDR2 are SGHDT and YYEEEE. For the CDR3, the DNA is TGTGCCAGCAGCTACAGGGGGCCTAATGTCGAACAATACTTC. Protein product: CASSYRGPNVEQYF.

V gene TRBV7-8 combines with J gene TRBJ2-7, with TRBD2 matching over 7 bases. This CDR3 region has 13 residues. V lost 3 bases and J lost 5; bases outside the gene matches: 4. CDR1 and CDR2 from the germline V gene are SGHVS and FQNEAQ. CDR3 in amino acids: CASSFPGGDEQYF. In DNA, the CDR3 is TGTGCCAGCAGCTTCCCGGGGGGTGACGAGCAGTACTTC.

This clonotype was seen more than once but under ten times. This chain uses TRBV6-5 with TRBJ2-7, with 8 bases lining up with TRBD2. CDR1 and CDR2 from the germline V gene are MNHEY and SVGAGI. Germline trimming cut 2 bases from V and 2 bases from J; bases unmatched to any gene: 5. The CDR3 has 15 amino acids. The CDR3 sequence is CASSYPREGTYEQYF. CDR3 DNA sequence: TGTGCCAGCAGTTACCCTCGGGAGGGCACCTACGAGCAGTACTTC.

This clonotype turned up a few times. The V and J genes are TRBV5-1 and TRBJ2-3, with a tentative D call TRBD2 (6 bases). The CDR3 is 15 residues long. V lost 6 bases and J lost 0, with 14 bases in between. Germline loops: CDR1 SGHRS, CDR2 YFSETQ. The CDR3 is CASKTGAGSTDTQYF. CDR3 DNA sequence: TGCGCCAGCAAGACCGGAGCGGGTAGCACAGATACGCAGTATTTT.

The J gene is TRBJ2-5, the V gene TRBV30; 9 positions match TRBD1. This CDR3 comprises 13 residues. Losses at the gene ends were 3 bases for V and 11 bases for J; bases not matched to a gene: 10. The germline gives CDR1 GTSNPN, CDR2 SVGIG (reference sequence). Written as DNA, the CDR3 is TGTGCCTGGAGCCGGGACAGGGTCGGTGAGCAGTACTTC. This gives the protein CAWSRDRVGEQYF.

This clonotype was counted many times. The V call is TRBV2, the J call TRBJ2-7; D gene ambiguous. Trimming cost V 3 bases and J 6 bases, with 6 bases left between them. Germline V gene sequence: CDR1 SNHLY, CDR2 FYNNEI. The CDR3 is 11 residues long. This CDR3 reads CASSEWGEQYF. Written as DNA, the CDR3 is TGTGCCAGCAGTGAGTGGGGCGAGCAGTACTTC.

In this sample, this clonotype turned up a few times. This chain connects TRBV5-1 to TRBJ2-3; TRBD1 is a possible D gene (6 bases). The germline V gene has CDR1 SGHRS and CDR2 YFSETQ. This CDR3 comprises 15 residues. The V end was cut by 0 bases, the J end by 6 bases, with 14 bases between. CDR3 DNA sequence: TGCGCCAGCAGCTTGGGAGGTCTTCAGGGGGATACGCAGTATTTT. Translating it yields CASSLGGLQGDTQYF.

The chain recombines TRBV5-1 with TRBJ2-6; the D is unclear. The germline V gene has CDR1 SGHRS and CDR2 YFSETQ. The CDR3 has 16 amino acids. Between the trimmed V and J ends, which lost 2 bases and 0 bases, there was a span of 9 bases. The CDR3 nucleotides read TGCGCCAGCAGCTTAGGACCCGCCTCTGGGGCCAACGTCCTGACTTTC. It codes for CASSLGPASGANVLTF.

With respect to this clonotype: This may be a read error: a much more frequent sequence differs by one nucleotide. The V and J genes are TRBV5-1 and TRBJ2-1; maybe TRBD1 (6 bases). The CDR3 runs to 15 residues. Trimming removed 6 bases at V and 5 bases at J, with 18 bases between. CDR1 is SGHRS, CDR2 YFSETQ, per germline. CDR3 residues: CASKSGVGSNNEQFF. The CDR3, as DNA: TGCGCCAGCAAATCAGGGGTGGGGAGTAACAATGAGCAGTTCTTC.

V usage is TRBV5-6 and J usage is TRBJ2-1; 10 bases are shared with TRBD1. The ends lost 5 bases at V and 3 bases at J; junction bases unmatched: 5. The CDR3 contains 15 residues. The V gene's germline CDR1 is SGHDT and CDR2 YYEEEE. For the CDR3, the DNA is TGTGCCAGCAGTGCCGGGACAGGGGACTACAATGAGCAGTTCTTC. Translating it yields CASSAGTGDYNEQFF.

The CDR3 sequence: CASSLNGQFF. The DNA for the CDR3 is TGTGCCAGCAGTTTAAACGGGCAGTTCTTC. This rearrangement joins TRBV12-3 or TRBV12-4 to TRBJ2-1; D call uncertain. V was shortened by 2 bases and J by 12 bases, with 5 bases between the two germline ends. The CDR3 extends over 10 amino acids.

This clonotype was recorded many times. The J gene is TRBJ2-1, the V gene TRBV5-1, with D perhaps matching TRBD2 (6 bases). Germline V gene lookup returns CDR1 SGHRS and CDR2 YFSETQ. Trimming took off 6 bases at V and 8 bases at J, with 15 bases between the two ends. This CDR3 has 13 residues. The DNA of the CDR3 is TGCGCCAGCAACCGGAGGGTGGGGGATGAGCAGTTCTTC. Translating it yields CASNRRVGDEQFF.

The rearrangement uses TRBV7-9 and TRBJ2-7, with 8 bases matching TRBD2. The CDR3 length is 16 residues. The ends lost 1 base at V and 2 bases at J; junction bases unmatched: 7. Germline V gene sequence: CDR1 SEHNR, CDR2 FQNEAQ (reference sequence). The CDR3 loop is CASSLGIAGPTYEQYF. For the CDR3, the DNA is TGTGCCAGCAGCTTAGGAATAGCGGGACCGACCTACGAGCAGTACTTC.

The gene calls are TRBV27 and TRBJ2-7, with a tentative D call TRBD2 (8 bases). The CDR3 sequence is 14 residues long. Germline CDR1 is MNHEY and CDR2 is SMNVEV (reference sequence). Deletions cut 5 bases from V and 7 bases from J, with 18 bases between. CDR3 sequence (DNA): TGTGCCAGCAGTGGGACAGCGGGGGCCGATGAGCAGTACTTC. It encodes CASSGTAGADEQYF.

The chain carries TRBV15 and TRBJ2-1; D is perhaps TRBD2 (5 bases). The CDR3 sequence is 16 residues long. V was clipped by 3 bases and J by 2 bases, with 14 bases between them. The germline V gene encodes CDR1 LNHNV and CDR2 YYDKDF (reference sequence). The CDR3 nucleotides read TGTGCCACCAGCAGGGCCCGGACTCGCCCCTACAATGAGCAGTTCTTC. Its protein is CATSRARTRPYNEQFF.

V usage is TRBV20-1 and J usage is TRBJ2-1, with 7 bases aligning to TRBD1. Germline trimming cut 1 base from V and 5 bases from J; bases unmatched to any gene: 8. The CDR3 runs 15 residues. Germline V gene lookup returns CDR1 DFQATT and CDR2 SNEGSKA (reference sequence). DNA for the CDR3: TGCAGTGCTAGAGTGTCCGGGACAGACCACAATGAGCAGTTCTTC. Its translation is CSARVSGTDHNEQFF.

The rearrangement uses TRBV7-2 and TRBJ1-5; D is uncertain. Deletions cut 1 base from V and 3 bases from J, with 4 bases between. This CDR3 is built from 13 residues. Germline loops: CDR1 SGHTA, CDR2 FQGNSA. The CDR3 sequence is CASSLEYNQPQHF. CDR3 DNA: TGTGCCAGCAGCTTAGAGTACAATCAGCCCCAGCATTTT.

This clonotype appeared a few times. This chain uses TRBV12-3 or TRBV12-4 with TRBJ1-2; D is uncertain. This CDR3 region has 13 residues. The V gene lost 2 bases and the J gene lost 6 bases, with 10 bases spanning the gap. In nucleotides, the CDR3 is TGTGCCAGCAGTTTACGGGAGACGAATGGCTACACCTTC. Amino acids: CASSLRETNGYTF.